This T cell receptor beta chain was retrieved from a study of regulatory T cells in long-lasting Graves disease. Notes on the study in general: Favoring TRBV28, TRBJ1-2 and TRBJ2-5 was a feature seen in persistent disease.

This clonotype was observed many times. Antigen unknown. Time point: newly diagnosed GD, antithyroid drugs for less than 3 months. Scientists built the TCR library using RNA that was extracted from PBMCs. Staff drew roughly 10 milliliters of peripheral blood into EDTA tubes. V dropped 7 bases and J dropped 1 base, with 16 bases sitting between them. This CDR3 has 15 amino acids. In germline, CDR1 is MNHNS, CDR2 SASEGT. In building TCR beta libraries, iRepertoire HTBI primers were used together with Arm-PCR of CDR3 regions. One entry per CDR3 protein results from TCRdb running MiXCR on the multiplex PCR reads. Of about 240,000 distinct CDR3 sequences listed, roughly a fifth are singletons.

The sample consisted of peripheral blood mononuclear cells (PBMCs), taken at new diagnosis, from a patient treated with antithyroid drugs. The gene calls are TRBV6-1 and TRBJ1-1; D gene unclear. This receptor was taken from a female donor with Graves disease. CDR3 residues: CASKSREQENTEAFF. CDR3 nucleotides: TGTGCCAGCAAGAGTCGAGAACAAGAGAACACTGAAGCTTTCTTT.